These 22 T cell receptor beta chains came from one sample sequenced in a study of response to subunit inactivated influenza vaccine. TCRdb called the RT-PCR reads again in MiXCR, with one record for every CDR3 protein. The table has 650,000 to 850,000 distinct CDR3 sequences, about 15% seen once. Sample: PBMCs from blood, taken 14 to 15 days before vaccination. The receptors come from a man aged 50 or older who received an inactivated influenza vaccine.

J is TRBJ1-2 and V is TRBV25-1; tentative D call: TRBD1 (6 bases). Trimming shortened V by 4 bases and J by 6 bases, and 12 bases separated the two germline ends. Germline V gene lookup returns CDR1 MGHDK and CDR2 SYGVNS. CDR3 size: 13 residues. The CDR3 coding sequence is TGTGCCAGCAGTGGGGGGCTGGTTAATGGCTACACCTTC. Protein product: CASSGGLVNGYTF.

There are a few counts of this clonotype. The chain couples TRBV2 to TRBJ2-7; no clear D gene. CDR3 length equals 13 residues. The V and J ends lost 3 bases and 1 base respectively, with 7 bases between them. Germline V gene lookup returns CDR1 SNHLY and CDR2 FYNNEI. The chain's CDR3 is CASSDDHSYEQYF. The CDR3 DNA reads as TGTGCCAGCAGTGATGACCATTCCTACGAGCAGTACTTC.

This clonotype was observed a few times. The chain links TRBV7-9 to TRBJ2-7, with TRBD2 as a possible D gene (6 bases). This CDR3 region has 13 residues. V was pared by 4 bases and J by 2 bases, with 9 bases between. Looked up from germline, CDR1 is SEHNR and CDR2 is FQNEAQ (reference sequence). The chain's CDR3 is CASSWGEAYEQYF. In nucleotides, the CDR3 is TGTGCCAGCAGCTGGGGGGAAGCCTACGAGCAGTACTTC.

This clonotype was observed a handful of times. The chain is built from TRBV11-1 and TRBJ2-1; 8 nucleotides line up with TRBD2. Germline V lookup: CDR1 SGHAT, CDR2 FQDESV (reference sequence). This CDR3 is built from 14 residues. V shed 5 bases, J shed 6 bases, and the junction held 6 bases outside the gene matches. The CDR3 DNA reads TGTGCCAGCAGCCGGGGACTAGGGGCCAATGAGCAGTTCTTC. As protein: CASSRGLGANEQFF.

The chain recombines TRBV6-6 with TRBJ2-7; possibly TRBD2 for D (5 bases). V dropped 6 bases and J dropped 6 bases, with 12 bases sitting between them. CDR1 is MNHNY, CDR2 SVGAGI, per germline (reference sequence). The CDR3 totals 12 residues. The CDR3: CASSPVEGEQYF. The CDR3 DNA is TGTGCCAGCAGCCCCGTAGAGGGCGAGCAGTACTTC.

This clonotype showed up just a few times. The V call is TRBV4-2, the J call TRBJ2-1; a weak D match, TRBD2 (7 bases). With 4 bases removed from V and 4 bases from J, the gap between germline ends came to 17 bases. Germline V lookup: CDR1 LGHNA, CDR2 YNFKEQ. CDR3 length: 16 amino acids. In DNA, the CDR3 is TGTGCCAGCAGCCGGGTGTGGGGGGGCCGATACAATGAGCAGTTCTTC. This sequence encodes CASSRVWGGRYNEQFF.

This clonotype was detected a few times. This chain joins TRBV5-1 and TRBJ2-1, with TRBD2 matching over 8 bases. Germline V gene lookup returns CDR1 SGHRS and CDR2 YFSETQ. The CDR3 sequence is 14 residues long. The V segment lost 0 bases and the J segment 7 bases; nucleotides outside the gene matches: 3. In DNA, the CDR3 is TGCGCCAGCAGCTTGGATAGCGGGGTTAATGAGCAGTTCTTC. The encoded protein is CASSLDSGVNEQFF.

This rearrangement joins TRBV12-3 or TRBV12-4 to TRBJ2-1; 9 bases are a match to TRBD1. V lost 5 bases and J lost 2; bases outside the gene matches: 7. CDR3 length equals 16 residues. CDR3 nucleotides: TGTGCCAGCAGTCCCCACCGGGACAGGGCCTACAATGAGCAGTTCTTC. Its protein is CASSPHRDRAYNEQFF.

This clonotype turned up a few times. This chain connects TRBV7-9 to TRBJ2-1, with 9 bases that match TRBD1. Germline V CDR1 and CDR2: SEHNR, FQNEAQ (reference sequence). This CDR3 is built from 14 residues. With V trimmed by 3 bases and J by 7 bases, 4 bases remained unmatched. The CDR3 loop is CASSFRDRENEQFF. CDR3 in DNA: TGTGCCAGCAGCTTCCGGGACAGGGAGAATGAGCAGTTCTTC.

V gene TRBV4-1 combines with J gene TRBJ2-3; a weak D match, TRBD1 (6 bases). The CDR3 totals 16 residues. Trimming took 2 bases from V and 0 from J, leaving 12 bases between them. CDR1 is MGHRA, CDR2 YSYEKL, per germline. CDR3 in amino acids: CASSQWRQESTDTQYF. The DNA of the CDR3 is TGCGCCAGCAGCCAATGGCGACAGGAGAGCACAGATACGCAGTATTTT.

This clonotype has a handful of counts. CDR3 protein: CASSDTGQQPQHF. For the CDR3, the DNA is TGTGCCAGCAGCGATACCGGACAGCAGCCCCAGCATTTT. The chain has TRBV6-1 and TRBJ1-5; D might be TRBD1 (6 bases). From germline, CDR1 is MNHNS and CDR2 SASEGT. The length of the CDR3 is 13 residues. The ends were cut back, 6 bases at V and 7 bases at J, with 13 bases in the middle.

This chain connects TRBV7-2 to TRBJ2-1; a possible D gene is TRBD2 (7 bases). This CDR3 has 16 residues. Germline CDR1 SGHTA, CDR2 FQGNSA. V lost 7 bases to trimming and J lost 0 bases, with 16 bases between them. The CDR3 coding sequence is TGTGCCAGCATCTCGACAGGACTAGTCTCCTACAATGAGCAGTTCTTC. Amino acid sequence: CASISTGLVSYNEQFF.

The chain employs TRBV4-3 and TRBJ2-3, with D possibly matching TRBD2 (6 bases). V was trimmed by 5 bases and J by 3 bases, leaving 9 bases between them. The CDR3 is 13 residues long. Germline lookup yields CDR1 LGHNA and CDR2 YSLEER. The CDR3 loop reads CASSTGGTDTQYF. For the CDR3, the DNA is TGCGCCAGCAGCACCGGAGGGACAGATACGCAGTATTTT.

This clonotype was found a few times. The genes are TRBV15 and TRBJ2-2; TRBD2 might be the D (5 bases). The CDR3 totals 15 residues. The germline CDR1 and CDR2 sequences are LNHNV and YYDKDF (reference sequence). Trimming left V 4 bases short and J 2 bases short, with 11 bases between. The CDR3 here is CATSMRLANTGELFF. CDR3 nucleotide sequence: TGTGCCACCAGCATGCGTCTAGCAAACACCGGGGAGCTGTTTTTT.

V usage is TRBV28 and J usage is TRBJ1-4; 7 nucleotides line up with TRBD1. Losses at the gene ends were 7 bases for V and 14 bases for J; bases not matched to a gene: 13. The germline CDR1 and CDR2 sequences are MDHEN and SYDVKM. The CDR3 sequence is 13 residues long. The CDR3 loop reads CASNNRGALVLFF. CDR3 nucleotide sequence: TGTGCCAGCAATAACAGGGGAGCCTTGGTGCTGTTTTTT.

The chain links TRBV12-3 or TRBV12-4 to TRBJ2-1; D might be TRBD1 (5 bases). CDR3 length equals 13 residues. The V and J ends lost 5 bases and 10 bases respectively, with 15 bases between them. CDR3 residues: CASSQGDLSEQFF. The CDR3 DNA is TGTGCCAGCAGTCAGGGCGATCTTAGCGAGCAGTTCTTC.

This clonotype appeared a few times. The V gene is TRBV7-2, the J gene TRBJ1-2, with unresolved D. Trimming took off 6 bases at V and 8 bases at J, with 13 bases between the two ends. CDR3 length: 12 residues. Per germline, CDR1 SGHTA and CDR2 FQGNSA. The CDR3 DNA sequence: TGTGCCAGCAGTTGGGTAGGGCGAGGCTACACCTTC. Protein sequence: CASSWVGRGYTF.

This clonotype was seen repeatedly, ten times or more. CDR3 region: CASSRGPVLSGELFF. CDR3 coding DNA: TGTGCCAGCAGCCGAGGACCCGTACTATCCGGGGAGCTGTTTTTT. The rearrangement joins TRBV7-9 to TRBJ2-2; D ambiguous. There are 15 residues in the CDR3. Germline V CDR1 and CDR2: SEHNR, FQNEAQ (reference sequence). Trimming took 5 bases from V and 6 from J, leaving 16 bases between them.

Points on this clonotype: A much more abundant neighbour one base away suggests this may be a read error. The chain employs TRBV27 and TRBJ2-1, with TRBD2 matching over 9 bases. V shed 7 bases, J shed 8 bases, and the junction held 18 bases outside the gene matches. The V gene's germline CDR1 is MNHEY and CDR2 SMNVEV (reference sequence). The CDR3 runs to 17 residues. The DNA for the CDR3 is TGTGCCAGCACTTTCCGCCCAGGACTAGCGAAAGGGGATGAGCAGTTCTTC. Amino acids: CASTFRPGLAKGDEQFF.

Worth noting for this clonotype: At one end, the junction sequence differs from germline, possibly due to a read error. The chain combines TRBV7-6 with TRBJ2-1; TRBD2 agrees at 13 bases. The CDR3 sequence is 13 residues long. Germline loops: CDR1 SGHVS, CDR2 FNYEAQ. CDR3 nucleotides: TGTGCCAGCAGCTTAGAACTAGCGGGGGGGCTGGTCTTC. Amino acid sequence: CASSLELAGGLVF.

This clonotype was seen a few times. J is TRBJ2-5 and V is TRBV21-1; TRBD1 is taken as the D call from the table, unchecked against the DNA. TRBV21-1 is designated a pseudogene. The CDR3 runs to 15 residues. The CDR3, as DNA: TGTGCCACCACCAAGGGGGCTTACCGACAAGAGACCCAGTACTTC. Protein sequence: CATTKGAYRQETQYF.

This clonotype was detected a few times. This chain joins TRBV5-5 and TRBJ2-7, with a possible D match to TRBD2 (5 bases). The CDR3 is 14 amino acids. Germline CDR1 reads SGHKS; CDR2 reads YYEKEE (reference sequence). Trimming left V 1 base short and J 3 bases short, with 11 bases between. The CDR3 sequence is CASSLWNGDYEQYF. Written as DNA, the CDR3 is TGTGCCAGCAGCTTGTGGAACGGGGACTACGAGCAGTACTTC.